This T cell receptor beta chain was observed in a study of CD8 T cells in ankylosing spondylitis. For TCR beta, libraries came from quantitative 5'-RACE with molecular barcodes. TCRdb re-called the 5' RACE reads with MiXCR, one entry per CDR3 protein. This table has some 33,000 distinct CDR3 sequences, 11% to 15% appearing once. This CDR3 has 14 amino acids. Deletions cut 5 bases from V and 7 bases from J, with 15 bases between. CDR1 SGHTA and CDR2 FQGTGA come from the germline V gene. Overall study findings and caveats: Eight highly homologous variants formed a TCR beta motif that appeared characteristic of ankylosing spondylitis blood. Reportedly, matched ankylosing spondylitis synovial fluid was significantly enriched for disease-linked clones.

With respect to this clonotype: Its antigen is unknown.

This TCR came from a male donor with ankylosing spondylitis or in good health (not recorded which). This sequence joins TRBV7-3 and TRBJ2-1, with D possibly matching TRBD2 (6 bases). The source material was blood. The CDR3 sequence: CASSLSGGENEQFF. For the CDR3, the DNA is TGTGCCAGCAGCCTTTCCGGGGGTGAGAATGAGCAGTTCTTC.